The subject of this entry is one T cell receptor (beta chain). As handled by the study authors: Scientists estimated how many nucleated cells there were by amplifying reference gene primers. Assay used: immunoSEQ multiplex PCR; TCRdb lists only in-frame clones, some missing. V, J and clone size derive from that table, while D and trimming were established from the DNA sequence. The data hold 300,000 to 450,000 clones, with roughly 89% observed a single time. This entry is derived from a study of blood T cell repertoires in COVID-19. In the study overall: Sites in the United States, Italy and Spain provided acute and convalescent COVID-19 samples. PBMCs, B-cell-depleted T cells, or T cells were the source of the cDNA or gDNA that made up the material.

From germline, CDR1 is SGHKS and CDR2 YYEKEE (reference sequence). This CDR3 is 16 amino acids long. V was pared by 0 bases and J by 8 bases, with 20 bases between. This receptor was taken from a woman aged 60-75 years with COVID-19, enrolled during active disease. This sequence joins TRBV5-5 and TRBJ1-2; D is perhaps TRBD1 (5 bases). Material for sequencing was peripheral blood. Written as DNA, the CDR3 is TGTGCCAGCAGCTTGGGTTGGGTAGGCAGGGCCAAGGGCTACACCTTC. Protein: CASSLGWVGRAKGYTF.